This T cell receptor beta chain was profiled in a study of cytomegalovirus exposure and HLA in healthy donors. Study results and caveats: Later analysis reportedly placed an Asian-associated ancestry cluster below the approximately 730-donor mean in N-insertions. Among TCR sequences, most were rare, though some public TCRs appeared in many donors. Per a prior analysis, the majority of TCR beta V segments were productive roughly 87% or roughly 30% of the time.

As regards this clone: Its antigen is unknown.

No CMV serostatus entry exists for this donor. This CDR3 has 14 amino acids. V dropped 2 bases and J dropped 3; count of bases not matched to a gene: 2. Germline CDR1 and CDR2: SGHNT and YYREEE (reference sequence). This PCR relied on a set of 60 Vbeta primers and 13 Jbeta primers. Method: immunoSEQ multiplex PCR; TCRdb's copy keeps in-frame clones and lacks some. The repertoire consists of approximately 140,000 clones, with about 76% occurring once and the leading ten covering about 3.5%. Sample: PBMCs. The sequence was obtained from a human donor in good health. V gene TRBV5-4 combines with J gene TRBJ1-5, with 7 bases lining up with TRBD1. CDR3 amino acids: CASSLQGNNQPQHF. As DNA, the CDR3 is TGTGCCAGCAGCTTACAGGGGAACAATCAGCCCCAGCATTTT. Combining the CDR3 with reference TRBV5-4 and TRBJ1-5 gives the whole variable domain ETGVTQSPTHLIKTRGQQVTLRCSSQSGHNTVSWYQQALGQGPQFIFQYYREEENGRGNFPPRFSGLQFPNYSSELNVNALELDDSALYLCASSLQGNNQPQHFGDGTRLSIL.